The entry that follows covers one T cell receptor beta chain sequence. Its antigen is currently unknown. This sample's TCRbeta library carried unique molecular identifier barcodes. Via MiXCR, TCRdb re-called the PCR reads, giving one row per CDR3 protein. The sample consists of around 370,000 distinct CDR3 sequences, around 16% of them appearing once. The data were taken from a study of T-cell reconstitution after alpha-beta-depleted transplantation in children. Study-wide findings and caveats: Newly made T cells mostly supplied T-cell counts and diversity one year after transplant. Reportedly, alpha-beta T cells present about two months post-transplant originated from several hundred expanded clones of graft origin. After transplant, high TCRbeta diversity at day 60 in some patients arose from surviving recipient T cells and thymic progenitors.

The TCR comes from a male patient between 2 and 10 years old who had a stem cell transplant for acute lymphoblastic leukemia, so the T cells may come from the graft donor. The sample in question was PBMCs, mostly from graft donor cells, obtained 360 days after TCRalphabeta/CD19-depleted stem cell transplant.

In nucleotides, the CDR3 is TGTGCCAGCAGCTTAGTGAGCGGACTGGCCTACGAGCAGTACTTC. Protein product: CASSLVSGLAYEQYF. The chain carries TRBV7-2 and TRBJ2-7; D may be TRBD2 (5 bases). The CDR3 is 15 residues long. V was clipped by 1 base and J by 2 bases, with 12 bases between them. Germline V gives CDR1 SGHTA, CDR2 FQGNSA. Full variable domain (rest looked up from reference TRBV7-2 and TRBJ2-7): GAGVSQSPSNKVTEKGKDVELRCDPISGHTALYWYRQSLGQGLEFLIYFQGNSAPDKSGLPSDRFSAERTGGSVSTLTIQRTQQEDSAVYLCASSLVSGLAYEQYFGPGTRLTVT.